This TCR beta chain was documented in a study of identical twins. The germline CDR1 and CDR2 sequences are SGHRS and YFSETQ. This CDR3 is 16 amino acids long. V lost 5 bases to trimming and J lost 2 bases; unmatched junction nucleotides: 11. Each CDR3 protein gets one entry after TCRdb re-called the 5' RACE reads with MiXCR. The sample has 650,000 to 750,000 distinct CDR3 sequences, 21% seen once; the top ten hold 4% to 4.5%. The sample also formed part of further work on T cells expressing NK-cell markers.

V and J are TRBV5-1 and TRBJ2-5; TRBD2 agrees at 8 bases. This receptor was identified in a woman under 30 in good health. The sequenced material came from PBMCs. The CDR3 loop is CASSPGTSNVQETQYF. CDR3 DNA: TGCGCCAGCAGTCCCGGGACTAGTAATGTTCAAGAGACCCAGTACTTC.